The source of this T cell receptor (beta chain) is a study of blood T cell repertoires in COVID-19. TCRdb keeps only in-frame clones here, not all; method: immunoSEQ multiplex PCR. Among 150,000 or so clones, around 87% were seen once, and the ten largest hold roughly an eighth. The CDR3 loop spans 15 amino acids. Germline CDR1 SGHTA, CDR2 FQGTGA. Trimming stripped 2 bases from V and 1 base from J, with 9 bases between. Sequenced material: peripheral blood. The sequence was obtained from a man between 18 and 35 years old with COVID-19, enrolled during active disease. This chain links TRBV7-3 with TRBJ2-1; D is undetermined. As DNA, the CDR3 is TGTGCCAGCAGCTTATCTGTCGCGTCCTACAATGAGCAGTTCTTC. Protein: CASSLSVASYNEQFF.